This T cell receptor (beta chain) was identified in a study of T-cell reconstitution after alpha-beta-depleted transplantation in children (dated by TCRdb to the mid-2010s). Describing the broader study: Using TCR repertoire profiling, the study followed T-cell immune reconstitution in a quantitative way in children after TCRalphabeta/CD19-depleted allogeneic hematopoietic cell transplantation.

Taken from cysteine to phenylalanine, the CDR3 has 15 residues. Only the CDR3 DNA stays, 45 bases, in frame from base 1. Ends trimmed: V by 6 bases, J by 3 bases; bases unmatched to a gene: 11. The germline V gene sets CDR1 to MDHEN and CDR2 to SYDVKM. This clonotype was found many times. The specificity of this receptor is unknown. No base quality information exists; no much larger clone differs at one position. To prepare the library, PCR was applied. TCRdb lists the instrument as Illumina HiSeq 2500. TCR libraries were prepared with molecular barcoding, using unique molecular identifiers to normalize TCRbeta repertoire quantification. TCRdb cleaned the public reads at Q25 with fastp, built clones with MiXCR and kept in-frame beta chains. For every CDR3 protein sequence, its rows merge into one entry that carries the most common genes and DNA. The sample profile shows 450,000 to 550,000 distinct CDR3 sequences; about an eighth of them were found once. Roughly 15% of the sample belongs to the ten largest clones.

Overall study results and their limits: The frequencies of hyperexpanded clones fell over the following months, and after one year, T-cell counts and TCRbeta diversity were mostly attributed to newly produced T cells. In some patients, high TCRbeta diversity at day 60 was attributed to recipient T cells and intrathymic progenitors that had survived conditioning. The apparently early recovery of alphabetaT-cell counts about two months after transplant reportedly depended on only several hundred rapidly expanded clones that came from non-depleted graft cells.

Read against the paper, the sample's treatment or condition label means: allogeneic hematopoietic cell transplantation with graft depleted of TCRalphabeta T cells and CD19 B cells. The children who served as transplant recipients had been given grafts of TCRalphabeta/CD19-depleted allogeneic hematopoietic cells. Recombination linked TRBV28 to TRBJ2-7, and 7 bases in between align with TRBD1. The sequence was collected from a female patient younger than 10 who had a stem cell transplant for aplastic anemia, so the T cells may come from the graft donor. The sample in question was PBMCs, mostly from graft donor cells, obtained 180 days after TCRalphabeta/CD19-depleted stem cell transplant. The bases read TGTGCCAGCAGCCCCGAGTGGGACAGAAACTACGAGCAGTACTTC. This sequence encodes CASSPEWDRNYEQYF.